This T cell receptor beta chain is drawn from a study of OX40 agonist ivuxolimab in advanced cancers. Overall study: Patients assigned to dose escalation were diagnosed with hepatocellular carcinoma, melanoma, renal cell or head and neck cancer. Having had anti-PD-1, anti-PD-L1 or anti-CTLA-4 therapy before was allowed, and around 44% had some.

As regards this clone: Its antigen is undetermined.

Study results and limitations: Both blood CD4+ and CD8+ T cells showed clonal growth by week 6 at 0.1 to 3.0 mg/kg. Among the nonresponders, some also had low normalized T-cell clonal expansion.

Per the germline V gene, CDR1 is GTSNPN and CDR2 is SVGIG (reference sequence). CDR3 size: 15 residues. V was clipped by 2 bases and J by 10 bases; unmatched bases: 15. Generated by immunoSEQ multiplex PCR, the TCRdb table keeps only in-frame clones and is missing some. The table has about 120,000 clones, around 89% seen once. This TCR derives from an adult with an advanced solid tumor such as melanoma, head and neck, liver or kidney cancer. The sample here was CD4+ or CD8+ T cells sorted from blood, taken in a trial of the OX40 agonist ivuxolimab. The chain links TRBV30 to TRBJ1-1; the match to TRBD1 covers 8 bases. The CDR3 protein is CAWSKPGQASLGAFF. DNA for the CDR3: TGTGCCTGGAGTAAACCGGGACAGGCCTCTTTAGGAGCTTTCTTT.